This T cell receptor beta chain was recovered during a study of T cell responses to AZD1222 COVID-19 vaccine. Generated by immunoSEQ multiplex PCR, the TCRdb table keeps only in-frame clones and is missing some. The sample holds roughly 200,000 clones, more than 85% seen once. There are 18 residues in the CDR3. V lost 5 bases and J lost 0; bases outside the gene matches: 15. Germline assignment: CDR1 KGHSH and CDR2 LQKENI. The chain uses TRBV18 and TRBJ1-2, with 7 positions matching TRBD1. This sequence was found in an adult in good health. Source: peripheral blood, taken on day 0 of MenACWY control vaccination. The CDR3: CASSKDSVADRANYGYTF. The CDR3 DNA is TGTGCCAGCTCAAAGGATTCAGTCGCCGACAGGGCTAACTATGGCTACACCTTC.